The rows below give T cell receptor beta chains drawn from one sample of a study of blood T cells in healthy people across ages. MiXCR, applied by TCRdb to the 5' RACE reads, yields one record per CDR3 protein. The sample includes around 1,900,000 distinct CDR3 sequences, roughly 43% of them seen just once. Sequencing was done on a sample of blood. Receptors were obtained from a human donor in good health. CDR3s include the opening cysteine and the closing phenylalanine or tryptophan.

v_call	cdr3_length	j_call	cdr3_aa
TRBV19	13	TRBJ1-1	CASSTGDRGSAFF
TRBV20-1	13	TRBJ2-1	CGIGGARNNEQLF
TRBV30	13	TRBJ2-1	CAWSYNADNEQFF
TRBV12-3/TRBV12-4	14	TRBJ1-1	CASSHWELNTEAFF
TRBV29-1	13	TRBJ2-7	CSARDKLTYEQYF
TRBV5-1	15	TRBJ2-6	CASSVQGIGANVLTF
TRBV12-3/TRBV12-4	15	TRBJ2-4	CASTHSGGAKNIQYF
TRBV20-1	13	TRBJ1-4	CSARTGADEKLFF
TRBV7-2	15	TRBJ2-7	CASSLALGRSYEQYF
TRBV28	15	TRBJ1-5	CASSSPSGIDQPQHF
TRBV27	14	TRBJ1-1	CASSISGPNTEAFF
TRBV28	15	TRBJ1-2	CASRESRMEYYGYTF
TRBV20-1	12	NA	CSATGGTETQYF
TRBV28	15	TRBJ1-5	CASSLKRYSNQPQHF
TRBV4-3	13	TRBJ1-2	CASSQFGTGGYTF
TRBV10-3	16	TRBJ2-1	CAISSAQGVGYNEQFF
TRBV20-1	12	TRBJ2-7	CSADRRGYEQYF
TRBV27	15	TRBJ2-1	CASISKLAAYNEQFF
TRBV10-3	13	TRBJ2-5	CAISEVAGETQYF
TRBV20-1	16	TRBJ2-1	CSALGLAGSSYNEQFF
TRBV7-9	14	TRBJ1-5	CASSLTGPNQPQHF
TRBV7-2	15	TRBJ2-5	CASSQAEGRGETQYF
TRBV7-9	13	TRBJ1-1	CASSHREQTEAFF
TRBV6-5	13	TRBJ1-2	CAGSTGLSYGYTF
TRBV12-3/TRBV12-4	17	TRBJ1-1	CASGDRTSMLKNTEAFF
TRBV12-3/TRBV12-4	14	TRBJ1-2	CASSFGLGQGGYTF
TRBV2	12	TRBJ2-1	CAGRALSNEQFF
TRBV5-6	15	TRBJ1-6	CASSLFDGVNSPLHF
TRBV5-5	15	TRBJ2-4	CASSFSSGEGNIQYF
TRBV7-2	16	TRBJ2-3	CASSLLQLAGTDTQYF
TRBV4-1	14	TRBJ2-5	CASSRGQFQETQYF
TRBV6-2/TRBV6-3	18	TRBJ2-3	CASIPWWSGDTRTDTQYF